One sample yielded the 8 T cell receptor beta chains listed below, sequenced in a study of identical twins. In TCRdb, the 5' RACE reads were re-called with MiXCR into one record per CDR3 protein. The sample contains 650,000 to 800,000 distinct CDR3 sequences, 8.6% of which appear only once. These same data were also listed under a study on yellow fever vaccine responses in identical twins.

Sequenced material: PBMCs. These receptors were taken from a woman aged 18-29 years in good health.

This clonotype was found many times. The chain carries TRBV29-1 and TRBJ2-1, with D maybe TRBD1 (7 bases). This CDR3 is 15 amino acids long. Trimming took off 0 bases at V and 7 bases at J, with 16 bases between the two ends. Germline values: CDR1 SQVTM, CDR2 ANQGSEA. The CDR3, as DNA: TGCAGCGTTGAAGATCTTTGGAGGGACAGAAATGAGCAGTTCTTC. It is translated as CSVEDLWRDRNEQFF.

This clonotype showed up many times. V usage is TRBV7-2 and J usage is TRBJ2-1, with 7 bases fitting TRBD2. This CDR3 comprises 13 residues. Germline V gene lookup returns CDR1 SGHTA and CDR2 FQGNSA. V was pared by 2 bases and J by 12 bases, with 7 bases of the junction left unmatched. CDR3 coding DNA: TGTGCCAGCAGCTTAAAGAAACCGGGAGGGCAGTTCTTC. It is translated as CASSLKKPGGQFF.

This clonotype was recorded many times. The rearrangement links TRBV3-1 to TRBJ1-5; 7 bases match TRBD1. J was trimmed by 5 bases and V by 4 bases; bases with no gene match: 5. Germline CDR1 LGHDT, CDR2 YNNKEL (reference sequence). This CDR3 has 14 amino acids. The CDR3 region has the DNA TGTGCCAGCAGCCGGGGGACAGCGGATCAGCCCCAGCATTTT. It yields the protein CASSRGTADQPQHF.

CDR3 DNA: TGTGCCAGCAGCTTATTGGTTTACGGTGGGGACGCCAAAAACATTCAGTACTTC. Amino acids: CASSLLVYGGDAKNIQYF. The rearrangement joins TRBV11-2 to TRBJ2-4; possibly TRBD1 or TRBD2 for D (5 bases each). With 2 bases removed from V and 1 base from J, the gap between germline ends came to 18 bases. In germline, CDR1 is SGHAT, CDR2 FQNNGV. The CDR3 runs to 18 residues.

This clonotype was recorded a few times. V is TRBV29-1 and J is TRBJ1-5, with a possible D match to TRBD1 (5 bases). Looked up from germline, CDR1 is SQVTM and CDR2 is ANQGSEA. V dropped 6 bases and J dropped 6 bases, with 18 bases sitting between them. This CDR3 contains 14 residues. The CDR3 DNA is TGCAGCGTCGCCGACTTAGGGGTGGGTCAGCCCCAGCATTTT. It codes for CSVADLGVGQPQHF.

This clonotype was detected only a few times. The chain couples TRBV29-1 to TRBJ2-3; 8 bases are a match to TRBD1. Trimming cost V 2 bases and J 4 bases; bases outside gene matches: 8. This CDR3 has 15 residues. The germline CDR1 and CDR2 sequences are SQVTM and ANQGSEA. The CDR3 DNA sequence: TGCAGCGTTGAAATCGGGACAGGACCCTCAGATACGCAGTATTTT. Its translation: CSVEIGTGPSDTQYF.

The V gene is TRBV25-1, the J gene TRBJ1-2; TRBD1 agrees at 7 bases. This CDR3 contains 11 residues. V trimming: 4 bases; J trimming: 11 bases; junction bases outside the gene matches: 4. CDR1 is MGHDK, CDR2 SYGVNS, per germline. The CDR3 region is CASSADRDYTF. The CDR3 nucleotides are TGTGCCAGCAGTGCCGACAGGGATTACACCTTC.

The CDR3 sequence is CASSLGGRLIAGGTEQYF. In nucleotides, the CDR3 is TGCGCCAGCAGCCTGGGGGGCAGGCTGATAGCGGGAGGGACCGAGCAGTACTTC. This sequence joins TRBV4-1 and TRBJ2-7; 11 bases line up with TRBD2. This CDR3 is built from 18 residues. Germline V lookup: CDR1 MGHRA, CDR2 YSYEKL. The V segment lost 4 bases and the J segment 6 bases; nucleotides outside the gene matches: 17.